The 14 T cell receptor beta chains below all came from one sample that was sequenced in a study of early T cells in non-severe SARS-CoV-2 infection. Via MiXCR, TCRdb re-called the 5' RACE reads, giving one row per CDR3 protein. This sample has 55,000 to 75,000 distinct CDR3 sequences, with 12% found just once. The sequenced material came from whole blood. The receptors shown here come from an adult who was a healthcare worker with PCR-confirmed SARS-CoV-2 infection or an uninfected control (not recorded which).

This clonotype was detected many times. The V call is TRBV27, the J call TRBJ2-2; 8 bases are shared with TRBD2. CDR1 is MNHEY and CDR2 is SMNVEV in the germline V gene (reference sequence). The CDR3 has 15 amino acids. The junction had 6 bases not matched to a gene; V was cut back by 2 bases and J by 7 bases. Here the CDR3 DNA reads TGTGCCAGCAGTTTAGACGGGAGGGCCTTCGGGGAGCTGTTTTTT. Its translation is CASSLDGRAFGELFF.

The chain uses TRBV5-4 and TRBJ2-7; tentative D call: TRBD2 (7 bases). There are 15 residues in the CDR3. Trimming pared 3 bases from V and 4 bases from J, leaving 17 bases between. CDR1 is SGHNT and CDR2 is YYREEE in the germline V gene (reference sequence). As DNA, the CDR3 is TGTGCCAGCAGCTCAAGGGCCAGGGGAGGGTACGAGCAGTACTTC. Translation gives CASSSRARGGYEQYF.

CDR3 residues: CASSHRLNQPQHF. CDR3 DNA: TGTGCCAGCAGCCACAGGCTAAATCAGCCCCAGCATTTT. V and J are TRBV3-1 and TRBJ1-5; D not certain. CDR1 LGHDT and CDR2 YNNKEL come from the germline V gene (reference sequence). CDR3 length: 13 amino acids. Trimming cost V 3 bases and J 4 bases, with 7 bases left between them.

The table lists this clonotype with a few counts. The chain combines TRBV27 with TRBJ2-1; the match to TRBD2 covers 7 bases. There are 16 residues in the CDR3. From germline, CDR1 is MNHEY and CDR2 SMNVEV (reference sequence). V lost 2 bases and J lost 8; bases outside the gene matches: 12. The CDR3 DNA sequence: TGTGCCAGCAGTTTAAGAGGCGGGACTACGTTCGATGAGCAGTTCTTC. Protein: CASSLRGGTTFDEQFF.

This clonotype was observed a handful of times. The chain joins TRBV7-3 to TRBJ2-3, with D possibly being TRBD1 (6 bases). The CDR3 spans 15 residues. Trimming took 5 bases from V and 5 from J, leaving 17 bases between them. Germline V gene data show CDR1 as SGHTA and CDR2 as FQGTGA. The CDR3 DNA follows: TGTGCCAGCAGCATCCGATTTACAGGGCTAGATACGCAGTATTTT. This sequence encodes CASSIRFTGLDTQYF.

This clonotype was recorded at least ten times. This chain joins TRBV28 and TRBJ2-2; TRBD2 aligns across 7 bases. Unmatched junction bases numbered 12, after V lost 4 bases and J lost 7 bases. CDR1 MDHEN and CDR2 SYDVKM come from the germline V gene. The CDR3 covers 16 residues. The CDR3 DNA reads TGTGCCAGCAGTTATTGGGAGGGCGCAGAAAGCGGGGAGCTGTTTTTT. It codes for CASSYWEGAESGELFF.

The table lists this clonotype with many counts. V is TRBV27 and J is TRBJ2-3, with 8 positions matching TRBD2. J was trimmed by 4 bases and V by 2 bases; bases with no gene match: 8. CDR1 MNHEY and CDR2 SMNVEV come from the germline V gene (reference sequence). The CDR3 totals 16 residues. The CDR3 DNA reads as TGTGCCAGCAGTTTAAGGACGGGAGGGCGCCCAGATACGCAGTATTTT. Translation gives CASSLRTGGRPDTQYF.

This clonotype was recorded at least ten times. The chain is built from TRBV19 and TRBJ2-2; 13 bases line up with TRBD2. CDR1 is LNHDA and CDR2 is SQIVND in the germline V gene (reference sequence). J lost 1 base, V lost 6 bases, and 2 bases had no gene match. This CDR3 has 16 amino acids. The CDR3 nucleotides read TGTGCCAGTAGCTGGACTAGCGGGAGGAACACCGGGGAGCTGTTTTTT. Amino acid sequence: CASSWTSGRNTGELFF.

This clonotype was seen many times. This chain uses TRBV6-5 with TRBJ2-1; D is ambiguous. Trimming removed 5 bases at V and 12 bases at J, with 11 bases between. CDR3 length equals 11 residues. CDR1 and CDR2 from the germline V gene are MNHEY and SVGAGI. CDR3 DNA sequence: TGTGCCAGCAGTACCGCCCGGCGGCAGTTCTTC. This gives the protein CASSTARRQFF.

This clonotype has just a few counts. CDR3 nucleotides: TGTGCCAGCAGCCCCGCGGTAGCGGGATCAGATACGCAGTATTTT. Translation: CASSPAVAGSDTQYF. The V call is TRBV7-2, the J call TRBJ2-3, with 8 nucleotides matching TRBD2. Germline V gene sequence: CDR1 SGHTA, CDR2 FQGNSA. The CDR3 extends over 15 amino acids. V lost 5 bases, J lost 4 bases, and 8 bases stayed unmatched.

The rearrangement links TRBV29-1 to TRBJ2-1, with D perhaps matching TRBD2 (5 bases). The V end was cut by 3 bases, the J end by 6 bases, with 15 bases between. The germline V gene has CDR1 SQVTM and CDR2 ANQGSEA. The CDR3 totals 14 residues. The CDR3 coding sequence is TGCAGCGTTGATAGCGTCCTCGGGGTCAATGAGCAGTTCTTC. It codes for CSVDSVLGVNEQFF.

The chain uses TRBV7-6 and TRBJ2-1; 7 bases align to TRBD1. Trimming at V came to 5 bases and at J to 9 bases, leaving 10 bases not matched to a gene. In germline, CDR1 is SGHVS, CDR2 FNYEAQ. This CDR3 is 14 amino acids long. This CDR3 reads CASSLGQVRGEQFF. Here the CDR3 DNA reads TGTGCCAGCAGCCTCGGACAGGTCCGAGGTGAGCAGTTCTTC.

The chain links TRBV7-2 to TRBJ2-3, with D hard to call. Trimming left V 0 bases short and J 4 bases short, with 8 bases between. The CDR3 is 14 amino acids. The germline V gene has CDR1 SGHTA and CDR2 FQGNSA. In DNA, the CDR3 is TGTGCCAGCAGCTTAGCGAGCTCGCCAGATACGCAGTATTTT. Translation: CASSLASSPDTQYF.

This chain connects TRBV7-3 to TRBJ2-3; 8 bases align to TRBD2. Germline CDR1 reads SGHTA; CDR2 reads FQGTGA. The V and J ends lost 1 base and 4 bases, in that order; junction bases with no gene match: 7. CDR3 size: 16 residues. For the CDR3, the DNA is TGTGCCAGCAGCTTAATGGCAGCGGGAGTCCCAGATACGCAGTATTTT. This translates into CASSLMAAGVPDTQYF.